This entry lists 24 T cell receptor beta chains sequenced from one sample in a study of shared clonotypes between healthy human individuals. Clones were sequenced by immunoSEQ multiplex PCR, and TCRdb holds only the in-frame ones, with some missing. The table has millions of clones, approximately 95% seen once. The sample comprised naive CD4+ T cells from PBMCs. Subset meaning: CD45RA+ positively selected. These receptors all stem from a man aged 18 to 29 in good health. Some clones in this sample may be carry-over from other donors' samples.

This CDR3 reads CASSPVGDQETQYF. The CDR3 DNA is TGTGCCAGCAGCCCCGTGGGGGACCAAGAGACCCAGTACTTC. V usage is TRBV5-5 and J usage is TRBJ2-5; D assignment may be TRBD1 or TRBD2 (5 bases each). CDR3 size: 14 residues. Germline V gives CDR1 SGHKS, CDR2 YYEKEE (reference sequence). Trimming stripped 4 bases from V and 0 bases from J, with 10 bases between.

The CDR3 loop is CSVEPGTPSTDTQYF. CDR3 sequence (DNA): TGCAGCGTTGAACCAGGGACACCCAGCACAGATACGCAGTATTTT. J is TRBJ2-3 and V is TRBV29-1, with D possibly TRBD1 on 6 matching bases. The CDR3 length is 15 residues. V was shortened by 2 bases and J by 0 bases, with 12 bases between the two germline ends. Germline assignment: CDR1 SQVTM and CDR2 ANQGSEA.

As regards this clone: It may be a read error: a sequence one base away is much more abundant. This sample includes further DNA sequences coding for the same CDR3. The chain joins TRBV7-9 to TRBJ1-3; D not certain. V lost 3 bases and J 0 bases, leaving 15 bases between the germline ends. The CDR3 contains 17 residues. Germline CDR1 and CDR2: SEHNR and FQNEAQ (reference sequence). This chain's CDR3 is CASSLFPRTSSGNTIYF. DNA of the CDR3: TGTGCCAGCAGCTTGTTTCCCAGGACCTCCTCTGGAAACACCATATATTTT. Drawing the rest from reference TRBV7-9 and TRBJ1-3, the complete variable domain is DTGVSQNPRHKITKRGQNVTFRCDPISEHNRLYWYRQTLGQGPEFLTYFQNEAQLEKSRLLSDRFSAERPKGSFSTLEIQRTEQGDSAMYLCASSLFPRTSSGNTIYFGEGSWLTVV.

This chain joins TRBV28 and TRBJ1-2; D remains unclear. Germline assignment: CDR1 MDHEN and CDR2 SYDVKM. Deletions cut 7 bases from V and 3 bases from J, with 12 bases between. CDR3 length equals 13 residues. The CDR3 region is CASTAPGYYGYTF. The CDR3 bases are TGTGCCAGCACAGCGCCGGGCTACTATGGCTACACCTTC.

As to this clone: Within the sample, other DNA sequences also encode this same CDR3. The V call is TRBV29-1, the J call TRBJ2-7; TRBD1 is a possible D gene (5 bases). Trimming took off 7 bases at V and 2 bases at J, with 9 bases between the two ends. The CDR3 extends over 11 amino acids. The germline gives CDR1 SQVTM, CDR2 ANQGSEA. This chain's CDR3 is CSAQGTYEQYF. Written as DNA, the CDR3 is TGCAGCGCTCAGGGAACCTACGAGCAGTACTTC.

V is TRBV7-9 and J is TRBJ1-1, with 8 bases matching TRBD1. Germline loops: CDR1 SEHNR, CDR2 FQNEAQ (reference sequence). The J segment lost 4 bases and the V segment lost 5 bases, leaving 6 bases of the junction unmatched. The CDR3 is made up of 14 amino acids. The CDR3 protein is CASSEGTGGTEAFF. The CDR3 coding sequence is TGTGCCAGCAGCGAGGGAACAGGGGGCACTGAAGCTTTCTTT.

CDR3: CASSSRTGGDYGYTF. The CDR3 DNA sequence: TGTGCCAGCAGTTCTCGGACAGGGGGCGACTATGGCTACACCTTC. This rearrangement joins TRBV27 to TRBJ1-2; TRBD1 matches at 11 bases. The V gene end was trimmed by 4 bases and the J gene end by 3 bases; junction bases not matched to a gene: 4. Germline CDR1 MNHEY, CDR2 SMNVEV (reference sequence). This CDR3 spans 15 amino acids.

The chain links TRBV4-1 to TRBJ2-1; 8 positions agree with TRBD2. Trimming took 4 bases from V and 2 from J; bases not matched to a gene: 10. Germline V lookup: CDR1 MGHRA, CDR2 YSYEKL. The CDR3 length is 17 residues. The CDR3: CASSPGGLAGTYNEQFF. CDR3 DNA: TGCGCCAGCAGCCCGGGGGGATTAGCGGGGACCTACAATGAGCAGTTCTTC.

V and J are TRBV28 and TRBJ1-2, with D perhaps TRBD1 (5 bases). Per germline, CDR1 MDHEN and CDR2 SYDVKM. The CDR3 spans 13 residues. The V and J ends lost 7 bases and 7 bases respectively, with 16 bases between them. This CDR3 reads CASTPPGAGGYTF. In nucleotides, the CDR3 is TGTGCCAGCACCCCCCCCGGGGCGGGTGGCTACACCTTC.

CDR3 coding DNA: TGTGCCAGCAGTTTATATACTAATGAAAAACTGTTTTTT. It encodes CASSLYTNEKLFF. The genes are TRBV27 and TRBJ1-4; D call uncertain. The CDR3 is 13 residues long. With 1 base removed from V and 2 bases from J, the gap between germline ends came to 2 bases. Germline lookup yields CDR1 MNHEY and CDR2 SMNVEV (reference sequence). Using reference TRBV27 and TRBJ1-4 for the parts outside the CDR3, the full variable domain is EAQVTQNPRYLITVTGKKLTVTCSQNMNHEYMSWYRQDPGLGLRQIYYSMNVEVTDKGDVPEGYKVSRKEKRNFPLILESPSPNQTSLYFCASSLYTNEKLFFGSGTQLSVL.

The gene calls are TRBV11-2 and TRBJ2-2; D gene ambiguous. V was cut by 4 bases and J by 6 bases, with 12 bases left in between. Germline V CDR1 and CDR2: SGHAT, FQNNGV. The length of the CDR3 is 14 residues. CDR3 coding DNA: TGTGCCAGCAGCTCCCTGAAGTTGGCCGGGGAGCTGTTTTTT. Amino acid sequence: CASSSLKLAGELFF.

The chain uses TRBV30 and TRBJ1-1; 10 positions agree with TRBD1. The J segment lost 4 bases and the V segment lost 5 bases, leaving 4 bases of the junction unmatched. The CDR3 spans 13 residues. CDR1 GTSNPN and CDR2 SVGIG come from the germline V gene (reference sequence). The CDR3 bases are TGTGCCTGGGGGACAGGGGTTTCCACTGAAGCTTTCTTT. This codes for CAWGTGVSTEAFF.

The chain carries TRBV11-2 and TRBJ2-7; D ambiguous. Germline CDR1 SGHAT, CDR2 FQNNGV. V was shortened by 5 bases and J by 0 bases, with 20 bases between the two germline ends. The CDR3 consists of 17 residues. The CDR3 region has the DNA TGTGCCAGCAGCCATACCTCCTTTGGGCGGAACTCCTACGAGCAGTACTTC. Amino acid sequence: CASSHTSFGRNSYEQYF.

V is TRBV7-8 and J is TRBJ2-2; tentative D call: TRBD2 (5 bases). Germline V gene lookup returns CDR1 SGHVS and CDR2 FQNEAQ. V lost 1 base and J lost 2, with 14 bases in between. This CDR3 spans 17 amino acids. The chain's CDR3 is CASSLVRGLVNTGELFF. In nucleotides, the CDR3 is TGTGCCAGCAGCTTAGTTCGTGGACTGGTTAACACCGGGGAGCTGTTTTTT.

J is TRBJ2-7 and V is TRBV5-1, with 7 bases aligning to TRBD2. CDR1 and CDR2 (germline): SGHRS, YFSETQ. J was trimmed by 2 bases and V by 0 bases; bases with no gene match: 11. The CDR3 is 17 residues long. This CDR3 reads CASSLVGSPGGAYEQYF. CDR3 in DNA: TGCGCCAGCAGCTTGGTAGGGTCGCCGGGAGGTGCCTACGAGCAGTACTTC.

The chain has TRBV19 and TRBJ2-7; D is uncertain. V lost 2 bases to trimming and J lost 6 bases, with 14 bases between them. This CDR3 contains 14 residues. Germline V CDR1 and CDR2: LNHDA, SQIVND (reference sequence). The DNA for the CDR3 is TGTGCCAGTAGTATAAGCAGAAGTCACGGCGAGCAGTACTTC. Translation: CASSISRSHGEQYF. The full variable domain, with the rest looked up from reference TRBV19 and TRBJ2-7, is DGGITQSPKYLFRKEGQNVTLSCEQNLNHDAMYWYRQDPGQGLRLIYYSQIVNDFQKGDIAEGYSVSREKKESFPLTVTSAQKNPTAFYLCASSISRSHGEQYFGPGTRLTVT.

As to this clone: This sample includes further DNA sequences coding for the same CDR3. The chain employs TRBV7-2 and TRBJ2-7; D might be TRBD1 (6 bases). The CDR3 extends over 15 amino acids. Germline V lookup: CDR1 SGHTA, CDR2 FQGNSA. Deletions cut 1 base from V and 3 bases from J, with 13 bases between. CDR3 in DNA: TGTGCCAGCAGCTTAGATGGGGGCAGGGGCTACGAGCAGTACTTC. Protein product: CASSLDGGRGYEQYF.

This chain connects TRBV21-1 to TRBJ1-2. TRBV21-1 is labeled a pseudogene. CDR3 length equals 13 residues. The DNA for the CDR3 is TGTGCCAGCAGTCCTAGCGGTCCCTATGGCTACACCTTC. Protein product: CASSPSGPYGYTF.

The V call is TRBV20-1, the J call TRBJ1-4, with a weak D call TRBD1 (6 bases). There are 11 residues in the CDR3. V was trimmed by 2 bases and J by 14 bases, leaving 12 bases between them. Germline lookup yields CDR1 DFQATT and CDR2 SNEGSKA (reference sequence). The CDR3 region is CSARRGIDLFF. The CDR3, as DNA: TGCAGTGCTAGAAGGGGGATTGATCTGTTTTTT.

This rearrangement joins TRBV19 to TRBJ1-3, with TRBD1 as a possible D gene (5 bases). The CDR3 totals 13 residues. Germline V gives CDR1 LNHDA, CDR2 SQIVND (reference sequence). The V and J ends lost 7 bases and 1 base respectively, with 8 bases between them. The CDR3 DNA reads as TGTGCCAGTACGGGGCAGTCTGGAAACACCATATATTTT. Its protein is CASTGQSGNTIYF.

This sequence joins TRBV5-1 and TRBJ1-1; a possible D gene is TRBD1 (6 bases). The CDR3 contains 16 residues. V gave up 5 bases and J gave up 1 base, with 18 bases separating them. The V gene's germline CDR1 is SGHRS and CDR2 YFSETQ. CDR3 loop: CASRSSGLQGNTEAFF. CDR3 nucleotides: TGCGCCAGCAGATCATCGGGGCTACAGGGGAACACTGAAGCTTTCTTT.

This clone was detected only a few times. Other DNA sequences in this sample translate to the same CDR3. The chain couples TRBV6-5 to TRBJ2-7; D unresolved. V was shortened by 5 bases and J by 3 bases, with 5 bases between the two germline ends. CDR1 is MNHEY and CDR2 is SVGAGI in the germline V gene. CDR3 length: 11 residues. The DNA of the CDR3 is TGTGCCAGCAGTAATAACTACGAGCAGTACTTC. Its translation: CASSNNYEQYF.

The V call is TRBV9, the J call TRBJ2-7, with TRBD1 matching 7 bases. V lost 5 bases to trimming and J lost 2 bases; unmatched junction nucleotides: 7. The CDR3 spans 14 residues. Germline-derived CDR1 and CDR2 are SGDLS and YYNGEE. The CDR3 region is CASSLTGAPYEQYF. In DNA, the CDR3 is TGTGCCAGCAGTTTAACAGGGGCTCCCTACGAGCAGTACTTC.

The genes are TRBV9 and TRBJ2-1, with a tentative D call TRBD2 (5 bases). This CDR3 is built from 16 residues. Deletions cut 3 bases from V and 6 bases from J, with 19 bases between. In germline, CDR1 is SGDLS, CDR2 YYNGEE. CDR3 bases: TGTGCCAGCAGCGCGGTAGGGAGACTTCACATCAATGAGCAGTTCTTC. It specifies CASSAVGRLHINEQFF.